The 2 T cell receptor beta chains listed next were all sequenced from one sample in a study of blood T cell repertoires in COVID-19. Produced via immunoSEQ multiplex PCR; TCRdb's table is partial and in-frame only. Among 250,000 to 350,000 clones, about nine tenths were seen once, and the ten largest hold 2% to 2.5%. The sequenced sample was peripheral blood. The receptors were sampled from a woman aged 50 to 60 who had recovered from COVID-19.

This clone was detected once. V is TRBV6-2 or TRBV6-3 and J is TRBJ2-2, with no clear D. Germline CDR1 reads MNHEY; CDR2 reads SVGEGT. The CDR3 covers 14 residues. The V and J ends lost 5 bases and 3 bases respectively, with 10 bases between them. CDR3 protein: CASSRTAYTGELFF. In nucleotides, the CDR3 is TGTGCCAGCAGTAGAACAGCTTACACCGGGGAGCTGTTTTTT.

The rearrangement uses TRBV9 and TRBJ1-5; D call uncertain. V was pared by 2 bases and J by 7 bases, with 16 bases between. Germline V CDR1 and CDR2: SGDLS, YYNGEE. This CDR3 has 15 residues. Written as DNA, the CDR3 is TGTGCCAGCAGCGTCAGCGGCAGCGCGGGCCAGCCCCAGCATTTT. It yields the protein CASSVSGSAGQPQHF.